What follows are 6 T cell receptor beta chains derived from one specimen sequenced in a study of T cell responses to AZD1222 COVID-19 vaccine (dated by TCRdb to the early 2020s). The library was generated by the immunoSEQ multiplex PCR assay. Imported from immuneACCESS, the table was reduced by TCRdb to in-frame sequences with V and J called. These copies leave out some clones; in studies compared against another copy, an unresolved V gene accounts for under half, and the cause of the remainder is not known. For this sample the table gives about 110,000 clones, of which 86% were detected only once. The ten largest clones capture roughly 3% of the sample. The time point label here, explained by the study, means: baseline before first vaccination. The input for sequencing was peripheral blood, taken on day 0 of AZD1222 vaccination. The origin of the receptors is an adult in good health.

The chain carries TRBV1 and TRBJ1-6. TRBV1 is assigned pseudogene status. This CDR3 contains 11 residues. The CDR3 region is CTSSRDSPLHF. The CDR3 DNA follows: TGCACCAGCAGCCGGGATTCACCCCTCCACTTT.

The CDR3 loop is CASSLTGVADTQYF. The CDR3 DNA follows: TGTGCCAGCAGCCTGACAGGTGTAGCAGATACGCAGTATTTT. This chain uses TRBV3-1 (or the pseudogene TRBV3-2) with TRBJ2-3; possible D gene TRBD1, 6 bases. CDR3 length: 14 amino acids. The germline V and J ends were trimmed by 4 bases and 4 bases, with 12 bases remaining between them. Germline V gives CDR1 LGHDT, CDR2 YNNKEL (reference sequence).

CDR3: CASSLGGWAFF. The CDR3 coding sequence is TGTGCCAGCAGCTTAGGGGGGTGGGCTTTCTTT. V usage is TRBV7-9 and J usage is TRBJ1-1, with D perhaps matching TRBD1 (5 bases). Germline CDR1 and CDR2: SEHNR and FQNEAQ (reference sequence). This CDR3 has 11 residues. V lost 1 base to trimming and J lost 11 bases, with 8 bases between them.

This rearrangement joins TRBV6-2 or TRBV6-3 to TRBJ2-7; 10 bases agree with TRBD1. The trim removed 0 bases at V and 3 bases at J, leaving 20 bases unmatched. The CDR3 sequence is 21 residues long. Germline CDR1 and CDR2: MNHEY and SVGEGT. In DNA form, the CDR3 reads TGTGCCAGCAGTTACTCCGTCCGGACAGGGGGTATCTTCGGTGGAGACTACGAGCAGTACTTC. Translating it yields CASSYSVRTGGIFGGDYEQYF.

This clone occurred once. The chain couples TRBV6-5 to TRBJ1-4; D ambiguous. This CDR3 contains 15 residues. Germline loops: CDR1 MNHEY, CDR2 SVGAGI. V lost 3 bases to trimming and J lost 8 bases, with 16 bases between them. CDR3 in DNA: TGTGCCAGCAGTTATGGGTCTCCCCGCGACGAAAAACTGTTTTTT. Protein product: CASSYGSPRDEKLFF.

The V and J genes are TRBV3-1 (or the pseudogene TRBV3-2) and TRBJ1-1; D unclear. CDR1 and CDR2 (germline): LGHDT, YNNKEL (reference sequence). V was shortened by 7 bases and J by 5 bases, with 11 bases between the two germline ends. The CDR3 consists of 12 residues. The CDR3 DNA sequence: TGTGCCAGCACCCGCGGGCGGACTGAAGCTTTCTTT. This encodes CASTRGRTEAFF.